The clone carrying this T cell receptor beta chain has more than one count but fewer than ten. One entry per CDR3 protein, called by TCRdb with MiXCR from the PCR reads. The sample has more than 450,000 distinct CDR3 sequences; about a fifth are singletons. The sample is drawn from a study of molecular identifiers for immune sequencing clone quantification. This clonotype was sampled from a human donor in good health. Some libraries in this study had Jurkat cell RNA spiked in. The sample comprised naive CD8+ T cells from blood, with Jurkat cell RNA spiked in. As for subset: FACS-sorted CD8+CD4-CCR7+CD45RA+ naive T cells.

The CDR3 DNA is TGTGCCAGCAGCCAGGAACAGTCATTTCACACTGAAGCTTTCTTT. It encodes CASSQEQSFHTEAFF. The chain employs TRBV3-1 and TRBJ1-1; no clear D gene. CDR3 size: 15 residues. Germline loops: CDR1 LGHDT, CDR2 YNNKEL (reference sequence). Trimming stripped 3 bases from V and 3 bases from J, with 14 bases between.